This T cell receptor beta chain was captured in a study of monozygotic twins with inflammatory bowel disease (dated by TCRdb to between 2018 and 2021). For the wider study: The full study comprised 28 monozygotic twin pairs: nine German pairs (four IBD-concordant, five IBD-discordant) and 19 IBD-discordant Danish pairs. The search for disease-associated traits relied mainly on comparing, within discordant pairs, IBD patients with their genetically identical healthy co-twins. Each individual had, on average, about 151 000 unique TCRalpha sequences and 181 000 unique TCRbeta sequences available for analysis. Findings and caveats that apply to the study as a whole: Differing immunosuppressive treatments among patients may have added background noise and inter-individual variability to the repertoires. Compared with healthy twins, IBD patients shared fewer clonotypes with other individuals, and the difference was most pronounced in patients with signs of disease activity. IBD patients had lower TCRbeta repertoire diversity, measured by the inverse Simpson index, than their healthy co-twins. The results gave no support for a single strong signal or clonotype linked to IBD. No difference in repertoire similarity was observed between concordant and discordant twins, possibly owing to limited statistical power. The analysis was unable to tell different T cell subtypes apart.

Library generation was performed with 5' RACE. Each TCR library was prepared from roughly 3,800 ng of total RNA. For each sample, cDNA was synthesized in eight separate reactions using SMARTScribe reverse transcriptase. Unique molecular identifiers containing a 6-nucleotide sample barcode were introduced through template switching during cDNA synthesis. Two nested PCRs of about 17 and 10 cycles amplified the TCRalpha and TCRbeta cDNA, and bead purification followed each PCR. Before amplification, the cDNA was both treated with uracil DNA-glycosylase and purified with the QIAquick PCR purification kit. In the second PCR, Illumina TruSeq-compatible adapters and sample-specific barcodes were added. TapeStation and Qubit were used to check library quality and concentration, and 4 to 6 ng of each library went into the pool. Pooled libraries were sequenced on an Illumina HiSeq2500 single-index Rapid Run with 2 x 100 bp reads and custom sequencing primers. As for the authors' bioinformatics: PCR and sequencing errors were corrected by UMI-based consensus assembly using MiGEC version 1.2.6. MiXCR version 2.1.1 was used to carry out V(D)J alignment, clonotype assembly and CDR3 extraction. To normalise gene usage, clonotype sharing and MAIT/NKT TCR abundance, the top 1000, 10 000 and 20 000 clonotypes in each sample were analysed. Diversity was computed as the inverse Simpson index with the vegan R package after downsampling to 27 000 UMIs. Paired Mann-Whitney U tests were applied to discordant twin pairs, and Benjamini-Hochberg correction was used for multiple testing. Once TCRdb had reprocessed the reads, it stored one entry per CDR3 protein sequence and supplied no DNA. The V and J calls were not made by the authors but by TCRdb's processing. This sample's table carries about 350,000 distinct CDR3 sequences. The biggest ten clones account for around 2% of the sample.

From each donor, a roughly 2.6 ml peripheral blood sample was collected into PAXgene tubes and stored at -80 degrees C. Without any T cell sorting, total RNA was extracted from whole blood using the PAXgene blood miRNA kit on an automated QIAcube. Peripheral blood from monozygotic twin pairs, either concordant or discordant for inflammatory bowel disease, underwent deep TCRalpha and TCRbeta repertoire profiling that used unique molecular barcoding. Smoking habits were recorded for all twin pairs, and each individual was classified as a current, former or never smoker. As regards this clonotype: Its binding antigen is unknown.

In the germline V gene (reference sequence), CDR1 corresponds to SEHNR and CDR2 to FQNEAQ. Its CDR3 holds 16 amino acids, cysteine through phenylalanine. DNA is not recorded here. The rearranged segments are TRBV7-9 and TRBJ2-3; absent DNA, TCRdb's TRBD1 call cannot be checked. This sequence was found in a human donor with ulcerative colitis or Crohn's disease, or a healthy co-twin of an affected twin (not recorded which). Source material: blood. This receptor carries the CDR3 CASTPFGQRHTDTQYF.